This paragraph covers one TCR beta chain sequence. The data stem from a study of blood T cell repertoires in COVID-19. Across the study: The United States, Italy and Spain supplied acute and convalescent COVID-19 samples. In each case, the material was cDNA or gDNA derived from T cells, B-cell-depleted T cells, or PBMCs.

Patients from Seattle were sampled longitudinally, starting during active infection. How the authors handled the data: By means of reference gene primer amplification, nucleated cell counts were estimated. Here immunoSEQ multiplex PCR was the method, and the copy in TCRdb shows in-frame clones only, minus some. V and J calls plus clone size are reproduced from that table; the DNA served to infer D and trimming. The sample holds a few hundred thousand clones, 86% seen once. Material: peripheral blood. The receptor was isolated from a woman between 45 and 60 years old with COVID-19, enrolled during active disease.

CDR3 bases: TGTGCCAGCAGTCAACAGGGGGCGGATGGCTACACCTTC. Its translation is CASSQQGADGYTF. This chain links TRBV12-3 or TRBV12-4 with TRBJ1-2; 9 nucleotides line up with TRBD1. CDR3 length equals 13 residues. The V and J ends lost 5 bases and 6 bases, in that order; junction bases with no gene match: 4.